A selection of T cell receptor beta chains follows, all from one sample in a study of breast tumors, draining lymph nodes, adjacent tissues. TCRdb re-called the multiplex PCR reads through MiXCR, storing one row per CDR3 protein. Among 200,000 to 300,000 distinct CDR3 sequences, about 33% were seen once, and the ten largest hold 1.1%. Sequenced material: axillary lymph node tissue. These receptors all stem from a female donor with breast cancer. Some clones in this sample may be carry-over from other donors' samples. The CDR3 runs from the conserved cysteine through the conserved F or W. The D gene is left open where the match is weak. The size field is filled for only some rows; it gives once, few, many or a size class.

D | J | size | V | CDR3 | DNA
- | TRBJ1-2 | many | TRBV2 | CTSTRGGMYGYTF | TGTACCAGCACCCGCGGTGGGATGTATGGCTACACCTTC
- | TRBJ2-7 | - | TRBV7-9 | CASSTRDGWGFEQHF | TGTGCCAGCAGCACACGAGACGGCTGGGGGTTCGAGCAGCACTTC
- | TRBJ1-2 | - | TRBV6-6 | CASYRRGFDGYTF | TGTGCCAGCTACCGGCGGGGGTTTGATGGCTACACCTTC
TRBD2 | TRBJ2-7 | many | TRBV2 | CASSELAGVNEQYF | TGTGCCAGCAGTGAATTAGCGGGAGTAAACGAGCAGTACTTC
- | TRBJ1-6 | few | TRBV6-2/TRBV6-3 | CASSYTLTGTLDSPLHF | TGTGCCAGCAGTTACACGTTGACCGGGACATTGGATTCACCCCTCCACTTT
TRBD2 | TRBJ2-3 | many | TRBV19 | CASSIGGRQTDTQYF | TGTGCCAGTAGTATCGGCGGGAGACAGACAGATACGCAGTATTTT
TRBD1 | TRBJ2-1 | many | TRBV11-1 | CASKQWDRDRSEQFF | TGTGCCAGCAAGCAATGGGACAGGGATCGAAGTGAGCAGTTCTTC
TRBD1 | TRBJ1-4 | - | TRBV20-1 | CSATPGQGAEKLFF | TGCAGTGCTACCCCGGGACAGGGGGCAGAAAAACTGTTTTTT
TRBD2 | TRBJ2-5 | many | TRBV7-6 | CASSPELAGVVETQYF | TGTGCCAGCAGCCCCGAGTTAGCGGGAGTTGTAGAGACCCAGTACTTC
- | TRBJ2-5 | many | TRBV6-5 | CASSPLQGRGTQYF | TGTGCCAGCAGTCCCCTCCAGGGTCGGGGGACCCAGTACTTC
TRBD1 | TRBJ2-2 | - | TRBV11-2 | CASSSGTGAVARAGGELFF | TGTGCCAGCAGCTCCGGGACAGGGGCCGTTGCTCGGGCCGGCGGGGAGCTGTTTTTT
- | TRBJ2-7 | many | TRBV7-3 | CASSFIERAYEQYF | TGTGCCAGCAGCTTTATTGAACGAGCCTACGAGCAGTACTTC
TRBD1 | TRBJ2-5 | many | TRBV29-1 | CSVTGDHQETQYF | TGCAGCGTGACAGGGGATCACCAAGAGACCCAGTACTTC
- | TRBJ2-3 | many | TRBV11-2 | CASSKGTPTDTQYF | TGTGCCAGCAGCAAAGGTACCCCCACAGATACGCAGTATTTT
- | TRBJ2-7 | few | TRBV18 | CASSPPGVPGEQYF | TGTGCCAGCTCACCACCGGGAGTACCCGGCGAGCAGTACTTC
- | TRBJ2-7 | few | TRBV6-1 | CASRTRTVTAGAEQYF | TGTGCCAGCAGAACCCGGACAGTGACGGCAGGGGCCGAGCAGTACTTC
- | TRBJ2-7 | - | TRBV18 | CASSPSSDSYEQYF | TGTGCCAGCTCACCCTCTAGCGACTCCTACGAGCAGTACTTC
- | TRBJ2-2 | few | TRBV6-6 | CASRTAGELFF | TGTGCCAGCAGAACGGCCGGGGAGCTGTTTTTT
- | TRBJ1-2 | - | TRBV29-1 | CSVTQVSGGGYTF | TGCAGCGTTACCCAAGTCTCAGGAGGAGGCTACACCTTC
TRBD1 | TRBJ2-7 | many | TRBV20-1 | CSARDPSTLQGPYEQYF | TGCAGTGCTAGAGATCCTTCCACCTTACAGGGGCCCTACGAGCAGTACTTC
- | TRBJ2-1 | many | TRBV4-3 | CASSQDSGLGEQFF | TGCGCCAGCAGCCAAGATTCAGGTTTAGGAGAGCAGTTCTTC
- | TRBJ2-1 | - | TRBV6-1 | CASSEQPGNEQFF | TGTGCCAGCAGTGAACAGCCTGGGAATGAGCAGTTCTTC
- | TRBJ2-3 | many | TRBV9 | CASSVGVRDGTDTQYF | TGTGCCAGCAGCGTAGGGGTAAGGGACGGCACAGATACGCAGTATTTT
- | TRBJ2-2 | many | TRBV12-3/TRBV12-4 | CASTRGSARRELFF | TGTGCCAGCACCCGCGGCTCCGCCAGGCGGGAGCTGTTTTTT
- | TRBJ1-5 | many | TRBV29-1 | CSVGQLDQPQHF | TGCAGCGTCGGACAGTTAGATCAGCCCCAGCATTTT
- | TRBJ1-3 | - | TRBV11-2 | CASSSQGPGRLCSGNTIYF | TGTGCCAGCAGCTCACAGGGCCCTGGGAGGCTGTGCTCTGGAAACACCATATATTTT
- | TRBJ2-1 | many | TRBV12-3/TRBV12-4 | CASSPDTSSYNEQFF | TGTGCCAGCAGTCCTGACACTTCCTCCTACAATGAGCAGTTCTTC
TRBD2 | TRBJ2-6 | - | TRBV7-2 | CASSLAGLAGVPGLCSGANVLTF | TGTGCCAGCAGCTTAGCCGGACTAGCGGGAGTCCCCGGGCTGTGCTCTGGGGCCAACGTCCTGACTTTC
- | TRBJ1-1 | - | TRBV12-5 | CASGLDLGGEAFF | TGTGCTAGTGGTTTGGATCTTGGGGGGGAAGCTTTCTTT